This TCR beta chain was obtained from a study of regulatory T cells in long-lasting Graves disease (dated by TCRdb to the early 2020s). For context, the study as a whole: In the newly diagnosed Graves' disease group, patients had been taking antithyroid drugs for less than 3 months. Patients with persistent Graves' disease were compared with patients with newly diagnosed Graves' disease using TCR sequencing and RNA sequencing of peripheral blood. The study was registered as a clinical trial and conducted in China. TCR sequencing covered 13 persistent and roughly 20 newly diagnosed Graves' disease patients, some 35 samples in total.

Remarks on this clonotype: The target of this receptor is not known. No base quality values were provided; no much bigger clone lies one nucleotide off.

The library relied on multiplex PCR. The reads were generated on an Illumina HiSeq 4000. TCR beta libraries were built with iRepertoire HTBI primers and Arm-PCR amplification of CDR3 regions. Before sequencing, the PCR products underwent gel purification. Per the original workflow: Gene usage analysis of CDR3 amino acid clonotypes relied on the 60 to 65 TRBV and 14 TRBJ segments identified across samples. COPE and FqMerger were used to merge the filtered high-quality paired reads into contigs. BLAST was used to align contigs to the IMGT TRBV, TRBD and TRBJ reference genes, and CDR3 was defined following IMGT. Clonotypes above 0.1% frequency were classified as highly expanded clones. Shannon entropy was used to measure repertoire diversity, and the Gini coefficient was used to measure V-J evenness. Public clonotypes were defined as clonotypes shared by more than one individual. TCRdb ran its own pipeline on the public reads, namely fastp trimming at Q25 and MiXCR clone calling, and kept in-frame beta chains. Entries are consolidated by CDR3 protein sequence, retaining the most common genes and DNA. TCRdb's processing, not the authors', yielded these V and J calls. The sample contains under 700,000 distinct CDR3 sequences, around 16% of them found a single time. The ten largest clones take up roughly 25% of the sample.

Study-wide findings and limitations: The authors acknowledged the small sample size as a limitation that may reduce accuracy. Lower TCR Shannon entropy and fewer highly expanded clones were observed in persistent Graves' disease patients than in newly diagnosed patients, which suggested clonal expansion. TRBV28, TRBJ1-2 and TRBJ2-5 were preferentially used in persistent disease, while TRBV20-1 and TRBJ2-1 were favored in newly diagnosed disease. Peripheral blood alone was examined, since thyroid tissue, which constituted the primary lesion, could not be accessed. A larger number of public clonotypes was shared among persistent patients (2,741) than among newly diagnosed patients (about 990). Sequencing and analysis were restricted to the TCR beta chain.

Taken with the paper, the label for time point translates to: newly diagnosed GD, antithyroid drugs for less than 3 months. For both TCR sequencing and RNA sequencing, RNA was extracted from PBMCs in TRIzol. The diagnosis of Graves' disease followed American Thyroid Association guidelines. Patients were recruited from an endocrinology department in Xi'an, China. Each patient gave 9 to 10 milliliters of peripheral blood, collected in an EDTA anticoagulant tube. Ficoll Paque Plus density gradient separation was used to isolate PBMCs, and no additional T cell sorting was done. An Agilent 2100 Bioanalyzer and agarose gel were used to assess RNA quality, and a NanoDrop 2000 was used to measure RNA concentration. The CDR3 covers 14 residues, taking in both the cysteine and the phenylalanine. Of the read, only the CDR3 DNA is kept; its 42 bases are in frame from base 1. Trimming removed 5 bases from V and 0 bases from J, leaving 11 bases between the germline ends. The CDR1 and CDR2 encoded by the germline V gene are SGHVS and FQNEAQ.

These sequences were also reported in another study, on T cells in Graves' hyperthyroidism and ophthalmopathy. The second study's authors report: Graves' hyperthyroidism was defined as stable when no progression to ophthalmopathy occurred over 18 months of follow-up. Hyperthyroidism patients were newly diagnosed, with disease duration under 2 months, and aged 18 to 65 years. Exclusion was applied to patients with uncontrolled infections, other autoimmune diseases, pregnancy or lactation. Diagnoses were based on clinical symptoms, serum thyroxine and TRAb, thyroid ultrasound and orbital computed tomography. The TCR CDR3 was subjected to a first round of RT-PCR using the HTBI primer set and the Qiagen OneStep RT-PCR kit. Most expanded thyroid clonotypes (frequency above 0.001) were also detected in blood, a finding suggesting that blood repertoires may reflect thyroid immune responses. In cross-validation, a model built on a 13 V-J signature told ophthalmopathy apart from stable hyperthyroidism with 85% to 90% sensitivity and approximately 81% specificity, and in testing the same model reached 80%/75%. In validation, the model predicted progression to ophthalmopathy with around 71% sensitivity and about 72% specificity, a median of around 6.6 months before onset. TCR V-J signatures able to tell the groups apart were searched for in a discovery cohort of 90 to 100 patients, of whom over 40 had Graves' ophthalmopathy and around 58 had stable Graves' hyperthyroidism. Prospective prediction of ophthalmopathy was tested in an independent validation cohort consisting of some 19 hyperthyroidism patients and more than 15 patients who later progressed to ophthalmopathy. The roughly 94 discovery patients were randomly split 7:3 into training and test sets. Thyroid tissue and blood T-cell repertoires from over 5 Graves' hyperthyroidism patients were also compared in the study. Following sampling, methimazole starting at 30 mg daily was given to hyperthyroidism patients, and high-dose intravenous methylprednisolone was given to ophthalmopathy patients. Libraries were constructed in a second round of multiplex PCR, after which size selection and purification were performed. Libraries were sequenced paired-end with 100 bp reads on an Illumina HiSeq2000. SOAPnuke was used to process the raw data, removing reads that contained adapters or uncalled bases, had a mean Phred below 15, or lacked an exact match to the constant primer or identifier. High-quality paired reads were merged using COPE v1.2.5, and each unique nucleotide sequence was defined as a clonotype. MiTCR v1.1 was used to align clonotypes to the IMGT TRBV, TRBD and TRBJ reference segments. Only V-J combinations with frequency above 0.0001, covering roughly 99% of repertoires, were analysed. The TCS score was defined as F50 (clonal expansion) divided by E x V (chaos), with BLOSUM62-based TCRdist calculated between CDR3 peptides within each V-J. Welch's t-statistics and random forest reduced fewer than 550 V-J features to 13, which were used in a naive Bayes classifier (R e1071). Sample size was not statistically predetermined, and blinding of investigators to group allocation was not performed. The paper reports TCR Vbeta CDR3 sequencing of approximately 140 peripheral blood samples: 40 to 45 ophthalmopathy, 70 to 85 hyperthyroidism and roughly 17 progressor patients.

This TCR came from a woman between 40 and 65 years old with Graves disease. Donor details come from another sample of the same person, matched by shared clones. Material: peripheral blood mononuclear cells (PBMCs), obtained at new diagnosis, from a patient treated with antithyroid drugs. The chain was built from TRBV7-8 and TRBJ2-7; the D gene is not confidently resolved. The CDR3 corresponds to CASSPLRSSYEQYF. The DNA is as follows: TGTGCCAGCAGCCCATTACGGAGCTCCTACGAGCAGTACTTC.